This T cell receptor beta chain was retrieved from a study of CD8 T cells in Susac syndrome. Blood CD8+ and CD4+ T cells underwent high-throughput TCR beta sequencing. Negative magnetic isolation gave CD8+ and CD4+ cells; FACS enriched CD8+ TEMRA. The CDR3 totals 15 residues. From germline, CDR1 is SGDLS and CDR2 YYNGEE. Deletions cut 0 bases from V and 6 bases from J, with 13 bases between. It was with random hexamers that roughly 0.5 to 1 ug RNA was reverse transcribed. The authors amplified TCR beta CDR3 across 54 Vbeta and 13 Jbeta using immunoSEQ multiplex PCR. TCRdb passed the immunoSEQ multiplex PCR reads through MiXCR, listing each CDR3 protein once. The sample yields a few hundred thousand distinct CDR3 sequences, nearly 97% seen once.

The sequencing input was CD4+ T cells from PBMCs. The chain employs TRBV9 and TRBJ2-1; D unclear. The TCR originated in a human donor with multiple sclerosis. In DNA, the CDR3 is TGTGCCAGCAGCGTAGTCGGAGAACAGTCCAATGAGCAGTTCTTC. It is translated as CASSVVGEQSNEQFF.